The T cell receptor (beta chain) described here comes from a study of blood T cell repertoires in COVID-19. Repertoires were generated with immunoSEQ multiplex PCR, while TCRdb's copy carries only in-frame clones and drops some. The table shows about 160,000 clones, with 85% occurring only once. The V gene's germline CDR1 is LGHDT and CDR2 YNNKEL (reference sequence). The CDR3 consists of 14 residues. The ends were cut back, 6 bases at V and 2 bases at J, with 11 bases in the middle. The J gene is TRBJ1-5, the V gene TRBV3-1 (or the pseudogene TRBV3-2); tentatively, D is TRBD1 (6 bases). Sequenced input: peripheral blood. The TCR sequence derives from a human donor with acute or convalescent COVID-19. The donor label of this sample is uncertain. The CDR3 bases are TGTGCCAGCAGTCGGGACACGGGCAATCAGCCCCAGCATTTT. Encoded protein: CASSRDTGNQPQHF.